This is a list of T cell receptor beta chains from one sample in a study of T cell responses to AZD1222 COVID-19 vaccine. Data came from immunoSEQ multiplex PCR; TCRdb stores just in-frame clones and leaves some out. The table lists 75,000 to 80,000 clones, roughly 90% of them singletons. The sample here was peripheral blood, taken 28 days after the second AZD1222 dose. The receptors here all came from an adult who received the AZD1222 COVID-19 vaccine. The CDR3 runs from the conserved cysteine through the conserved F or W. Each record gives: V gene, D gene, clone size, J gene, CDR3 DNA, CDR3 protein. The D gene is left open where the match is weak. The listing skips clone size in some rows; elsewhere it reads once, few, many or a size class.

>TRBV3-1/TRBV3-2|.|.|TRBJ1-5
TGTGCCAGCGCCGGAGGGGACAATCAGCCCCAGCATTTT
CASAGGDNQPQHF
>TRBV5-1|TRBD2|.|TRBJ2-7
TGCGCCAGCAGCTCTATGACTAGCGGGGGCCCCTACGAGCAGTACTTC
CASSSMTSGGPYEQYF
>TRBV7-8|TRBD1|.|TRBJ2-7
TGTGCCAGCAGCTTCTCCGGATCAGGGGGTCCCCCCTACGAGCAGTACTTC
CASSFSGSGGPPYEQYF
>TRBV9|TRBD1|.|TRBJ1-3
TGTGCCAGCAGCGTAGAGGACAGGGCCTTCTCTGGAAACACCATATATTTT
CASSVEDRAFSGNTIYF
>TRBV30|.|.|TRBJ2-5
TGTGCCGGGGGGACAGCCGGGGAGACCCAGTACTTC
CAGGTAGETQYF
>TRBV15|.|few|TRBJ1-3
TGTGCCACCAGCAGACCTCCAACAGCAACCGGAGGAAACACCATATATTTT
CATSRPPTATGGNTIYF
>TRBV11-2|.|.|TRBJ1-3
TGTGCCAGCAGCCAGGCTCGAAACACCATATATTTT
CASSQARNTIYF
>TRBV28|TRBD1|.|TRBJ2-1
TGTGCCAGCACCCCTCTCCGGGACAGGGGGGGGCAGTTCTTC
CASTPLRDRGGQFF
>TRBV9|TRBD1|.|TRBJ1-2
TGTGCCAGCAGGGACAGGGCTAACTATGGCTACACCTTC
CASRDRANYGYTF
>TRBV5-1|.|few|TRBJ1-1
TGCGCCAGCAGCGAAAGGGCGGGGAACACTGAAGCTTTCTTT
CASSERAGNTEAFF
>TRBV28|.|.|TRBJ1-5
TGTGCCAGCAGTACCCCAGCCTTCGGGCAGCCCCAGCATTTT
CASSTPAFGQPQHF
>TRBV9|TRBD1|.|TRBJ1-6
TGTGCCAGCAGCGATGGGACAGGGGGCTACCTCTCCTATAATTCACCCCTCCACTTT
CASSDGTGGYLSYNSPLHF
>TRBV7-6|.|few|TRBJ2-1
TGTGCCAGCAGCTTAGGCCCCTCGGGGGTGTCCTACAATGAGCAGTTCTTC
CASSLGPSGVSYNEQFF
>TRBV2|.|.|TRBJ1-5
TGTGCCAGCAGTTCCGAGGGGCCACCCCATCAGCCCCAGCATTTT
CASSSEGPPHQPQHF
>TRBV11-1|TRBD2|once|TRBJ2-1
TGTGCCAGCAGCTTCTTGCGGAGCGGGGGGGCTGATGAGCAGTTCTTC
CASSFLRSGGADEQFF
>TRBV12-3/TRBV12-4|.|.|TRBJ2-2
TGTGCCAGCTATTATCCCGGGGAGCTGTTTTTT
CASYYPGELFF
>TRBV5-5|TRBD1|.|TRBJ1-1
TGTGCCAGCAGCTTAAGGGGGCTGAGGACTGAAGCTTTCTTT
CASSLRGLRTEAFF
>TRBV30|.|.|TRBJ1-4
TGTGCCTGGAGACGGGGGGCCGGTGAAAAACTGTTTTTT
CAWRRGAGEKLFF
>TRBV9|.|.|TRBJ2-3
TGTGCCAGCAGCCCCCGTCGCGGGGTCGGAGATACGCAGTATTTT
CASSPRRGVGDTQYF
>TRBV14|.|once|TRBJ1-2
TGTGCCAGCAGCCCCCCCACACGTTTCCCAGGCTACACCTTC
CASSPPTRFPGYTF
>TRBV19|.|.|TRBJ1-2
TGTGCCAGTAGCCCAAAGGTCGGAGGGGTCCTCTATGGCTACACCTTC
CASSPKVGGVLYGYTF
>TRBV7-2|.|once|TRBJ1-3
TGTGCCAGCAGCTTAAGCAGGCAGCGAGGAAACACCATATATTTT
CASSLSRQRGNTIYF
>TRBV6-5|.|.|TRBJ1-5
TGTGCCAGCCGTCGGGGCAGGGAGGGCCAGCCCCAGCATTTT
CASRRGREGQPQHF
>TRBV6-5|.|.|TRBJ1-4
TGTGCCTGCCGACCCGCCCTGGGCTCTAATGAAAAACTGTTTTTT
CACRPALGSNEKLFF
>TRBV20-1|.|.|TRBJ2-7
TGCAGTGCTAGCGGCTACGAGCAGTACTTC
CSASGYEQYF
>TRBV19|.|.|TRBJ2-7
TGTGCCAGTAGTATGGGTCTGGGGGACCTGAGATACGAGCAGTACTTC
CASSMGLGDLRYEQYF
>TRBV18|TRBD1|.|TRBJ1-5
TGTGCCAGCTCGCCAAACAGGGGGTCCCATCAGCCCCAGCATTTT
CASSPNRGSHQPQHF
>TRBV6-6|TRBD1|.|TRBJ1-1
TGTGCCAGCAGTTACCCGGGACAGATGAACACTGAAGCTTTCTTT
CASSYPGQMNTEAFF
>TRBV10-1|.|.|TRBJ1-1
TGCGCCAGCAGAGCCCCCGGGGAGGGGGGGATGAACACTGAAGCTTTCTTT
CASRAPGEGGMNTEAFF
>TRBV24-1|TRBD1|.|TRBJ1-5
TGTGCCACCAGTGATAGGACAGGGAGCAATCAGCCCCAGCATTTT
CATSDRTGSNQPQHF
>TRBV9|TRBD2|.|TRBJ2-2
TGTGCCAGCAGCGTAGCTACGGGGGGGACTAGCTTGTCCGGGGAGCTGTTTTTT
CASSVATGGTSLSGELFF
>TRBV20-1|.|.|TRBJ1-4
TGCAGTGCGCGTTATGAGGAACTGTTTTTT
CSARYEELFF
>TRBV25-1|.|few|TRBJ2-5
TGTGCCAGCATCGGCGAGACCCAGTACTTC
CASIGETQYF
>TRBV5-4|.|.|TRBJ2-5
TGTGCCAGCAGCTTGGCAGGGGCTCTCCAAGAGACCCGGTACTTC
CASSLAGALQETRYF
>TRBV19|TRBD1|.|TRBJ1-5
TGTGCCAGTAGTATAGTAGGGACAGGCCCCATCTTCAATCAGCCCCAGCATTTT
CASSIVGTGPIFNQPQHF
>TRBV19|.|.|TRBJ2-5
TGTGCCAGTAGTTCGGGACAAGGTCACCAAGAGACCCAGTACTTC
CASSSGQGHQETQYF
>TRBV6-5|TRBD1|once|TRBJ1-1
TGTGCCAGCAAACGACAGGGATTGAACACTGAAGCTTTCTTT
CASKRQGLNTEAFF
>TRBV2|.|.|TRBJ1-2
TGTGCCAGCAGTGAGGGATGGGGGGCGGACTATGGCTACACCTTC
CASSEGWGADYGYTF
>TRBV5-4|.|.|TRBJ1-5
TGTGCCAGCAGCTCGGGCTCGGAGACAGTTACGAATCAGCCCCAGCATTTT
CASSSGSETVTNQPQHF
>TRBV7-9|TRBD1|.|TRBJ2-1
TGTGCCAGCAGCTTAAGACAGGGGGACCCCAATGAGCAGTTCTTC
CASSLRQGDPNEQFF
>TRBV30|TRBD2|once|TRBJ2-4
TGTGCCTGGAGTGGGGGACTAGCGATTACCATTCAGTACTTC
CAWSGGLAITIQYF
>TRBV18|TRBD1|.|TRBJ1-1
TGTGCCAGCTCACCTAGGACAGGGGGCGCGGTGAACACTGAAGCTTTCTTT
CASSPRTGGAVNTEAFF
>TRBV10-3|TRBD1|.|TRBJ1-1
TGTGCCATCAGGGACAGGGAAGGGACTGAAGCTTTCTTT
CAIRDREGTEAFF
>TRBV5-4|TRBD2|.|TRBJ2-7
TGTGCCAGCAGCTTGGGGCCGGGGCTAGCGGGGGGCCCCTCTGGCGAGCAGTACTTC
CASSLGPGLAGGPSGEQYF
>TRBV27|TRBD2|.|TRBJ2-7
TGTGCCAGCAGGGGACTAGCGGGCGACTACGAGCAGTACTTC
CASRGLAGDYEQYF
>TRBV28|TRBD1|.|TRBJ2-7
TGTGCCAGCAGTCCGCCGGGACAGGGGGCCTACGAGCAGTACTTC
CASSPPGQGAYEQYF
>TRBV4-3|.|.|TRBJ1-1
TGCGCCAGCAGCCAAGGCTCGGTTCCAGGGAACACTGAAGCTTTCTTT
CASSQGSVPGNTEAFF
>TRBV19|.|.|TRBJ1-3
TGTGCCAGTAGTCGAACAGCCTCTGGAAACACCATATATTTT
CASSRTASGNTIYF
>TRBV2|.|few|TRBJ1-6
TGTGCCAGCAGTGAGAGGAGCTCCTATAATTCACCCCTCCACTTT
CASSERSSYNSPLHF
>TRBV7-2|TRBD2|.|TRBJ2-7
TGTGCCAGCAGCTTTGGTGGTCCAGCGGGGAGGTACGAGCAGTACTTC
CASSFGGPAGRYEQYF
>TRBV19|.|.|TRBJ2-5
TGTGCCACAAGGGCAGGGCGCGGGGAGACCCAGTACTTC
CATRAGRGETQYF
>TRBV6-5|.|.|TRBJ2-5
TGTGCCAGCAGTCCCTACCACCCTCAAGAGACCCAGTACTTC
CASSPYHPQETQYF
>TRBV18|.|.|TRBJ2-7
TGTGCCAGCTCACGAGGGCTAGGCTACGAGCAGTACTTC
CASSRGLGYEQYF
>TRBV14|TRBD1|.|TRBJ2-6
TGTGCCAGCAGCAATAGGGGGCAAAGCTCTGGGGCCAACGTCCTGACTTTC
CASSNRGQSSGANVLTF
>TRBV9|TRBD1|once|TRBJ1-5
TGTGCCAGTGGACAGGGCAATCAGCCCCAGCATTTT
CASGQGNQPQHF